This TCR beta chain was sequenced during a study of identical twins. This clonotype was detected a few times. Its antigen is unidentified. TCRdb re-derived calls from the 5' RACE reads in MiXCR, one entry per CDR3 protein. This table holds about 1.7 million distinct CDR3 sequences, about 32% found once. The study, taken as a whole, reports: Modelling underestimated the level of out-of-frame TCR alpha sharing observed in monozygotic twins. The abundant beta clonotypes from cord blood had fewer insertions, and memory repertoires had none of this.

The germline CDR1 and CDR2 sequences are SGHRS and YFSETQ. The V and J ends lost 0 bases and 4 bases, in that order; junction bases with no gene match: 5. CDR3 size: 16 residues. The sequence came from a newborn girl in good health. The source material was cord blood. This chain links TRBV5-1 with TRBJ1-5, with 9 bases that match TRBD1. In nucleotides, the CDR3 is TGCGCCAGCAGCTTGGAAGAACAGGGGGCGAATCAGCCCCAGCATTTT. It encodes CASSLEEQGANQPQHF.